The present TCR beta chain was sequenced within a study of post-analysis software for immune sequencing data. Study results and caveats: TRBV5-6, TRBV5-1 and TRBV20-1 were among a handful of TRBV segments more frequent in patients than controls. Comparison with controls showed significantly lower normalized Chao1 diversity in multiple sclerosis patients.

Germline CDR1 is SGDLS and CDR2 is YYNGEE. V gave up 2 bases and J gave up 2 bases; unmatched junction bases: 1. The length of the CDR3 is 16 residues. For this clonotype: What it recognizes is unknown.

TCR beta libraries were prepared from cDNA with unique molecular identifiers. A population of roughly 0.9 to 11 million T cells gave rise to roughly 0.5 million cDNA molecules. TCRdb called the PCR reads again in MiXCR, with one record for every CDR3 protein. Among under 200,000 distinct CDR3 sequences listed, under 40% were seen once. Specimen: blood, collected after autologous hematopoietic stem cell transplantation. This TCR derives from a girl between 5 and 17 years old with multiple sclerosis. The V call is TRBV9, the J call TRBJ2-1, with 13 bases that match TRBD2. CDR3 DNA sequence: TGTGCCAGCAGCGTCGGACTAGCGGGAGCCTACAATGAGCAGTTCTTC. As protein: CASSVGLAGAYNEQFF.